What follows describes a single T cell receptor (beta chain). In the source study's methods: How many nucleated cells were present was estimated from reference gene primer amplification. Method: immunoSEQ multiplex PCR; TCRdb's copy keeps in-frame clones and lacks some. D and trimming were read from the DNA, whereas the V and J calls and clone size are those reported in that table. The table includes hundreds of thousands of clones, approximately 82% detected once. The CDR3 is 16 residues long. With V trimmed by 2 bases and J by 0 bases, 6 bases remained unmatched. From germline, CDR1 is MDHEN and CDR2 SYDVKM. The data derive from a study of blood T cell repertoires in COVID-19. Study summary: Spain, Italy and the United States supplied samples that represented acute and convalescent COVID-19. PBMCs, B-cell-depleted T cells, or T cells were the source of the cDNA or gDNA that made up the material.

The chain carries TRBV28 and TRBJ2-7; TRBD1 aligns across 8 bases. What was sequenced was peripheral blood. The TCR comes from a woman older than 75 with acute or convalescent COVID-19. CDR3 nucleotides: TGTGCCAGCAGTTTAGGGTCAGGGGGCCCCTCCTACGAGCAGTACTTC. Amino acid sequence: CASSLGSGGPSYEQYF.